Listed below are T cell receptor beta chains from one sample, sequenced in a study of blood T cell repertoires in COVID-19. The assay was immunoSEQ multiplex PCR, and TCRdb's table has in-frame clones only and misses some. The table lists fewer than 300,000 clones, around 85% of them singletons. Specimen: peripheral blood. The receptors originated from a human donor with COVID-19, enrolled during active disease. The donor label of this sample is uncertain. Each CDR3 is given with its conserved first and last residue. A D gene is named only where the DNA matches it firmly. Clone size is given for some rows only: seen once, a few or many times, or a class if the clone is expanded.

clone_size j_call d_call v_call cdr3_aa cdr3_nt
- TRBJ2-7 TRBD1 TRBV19 CASRTGYGNEQYF TGTGCCAGTAGGACAGGGTATGGGAACGAGCAGTACTTC
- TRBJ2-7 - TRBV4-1 CASSQESGEQYF TGCGCCAGCAGCCAAGAGAGCGGGGAGCAGTACTTC
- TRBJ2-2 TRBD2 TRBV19 CASSILAGGGTGELFF TGTGCCAGTAGTATACTCGCAGGCGGGGGCACCGGGGAGCTGTTTTTT
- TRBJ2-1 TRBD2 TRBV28 CASSLGSRSGNKFF TGTGCCAGCAGTTTAGGGTCCCGTAGCGGGAATAAGTTCTTC
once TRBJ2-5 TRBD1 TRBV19 CASSPDRGLKTQYF TGTGCCAGTAGTCCCGACAGGGGTTTAAAGACCCAGTACTTC
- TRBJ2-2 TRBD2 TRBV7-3 CASSFVAGGPGAGELFF TGTGCCAGCAGCTTCGTCGCGGGAGGGCCAGGCGCCGGGGAGCTGTTTTTT
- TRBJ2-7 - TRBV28 CASGRTEKSRAF TGTGCCAGCGGCCGGACAGAGAAGTCGAGGGCCTTC
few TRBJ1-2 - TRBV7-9 CASSFAQGNYGYTF TGTGCCAGCAGCTTTGCTCAGGGGAACTATGGCTACACCTTC
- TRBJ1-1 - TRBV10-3 CAISDRTANTEAFF TGTGCCATCAGTGATCGGACTGCGAACACTGAAGCTTTCTTT
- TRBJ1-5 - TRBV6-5 CASSPSPAGRGPQHF TGTGCCAGCAGTCCTAGCCCTGCAGGCCGGGGGCCCCAGCATTTT
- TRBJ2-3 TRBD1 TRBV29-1 CSVAPTGGTDTQYF TGCAGCGTCGCACCAACAGGGGGCACAGATACGCAGTATTTT
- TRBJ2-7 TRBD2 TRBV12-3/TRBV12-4 CASSLLRGGEQYF TGTGCCAGCAGTTTATTGCGGGGGGGCGAGCAGTACTTC
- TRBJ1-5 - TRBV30 CAWSQVNGIQPQHF TGTGCCTGGAGTCAAGTGAACGGGATTCAGCCCCAGCATTTT
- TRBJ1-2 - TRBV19 CASMGRLGSNYGYTF TGTGCCAGTATGGGGAGGTTGGGGTCAAACTATGGCTACACCTTC
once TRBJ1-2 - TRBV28 CASSFASNYGYTF TGTGCCAGCAGTTTTGCCAGTAACTATGGCTACACCTTC
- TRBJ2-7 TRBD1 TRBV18 CASSPDREYYEQYF TGTGCCAGCTCACCGGACAGGGAGTACTACGAGCAGTACTTC
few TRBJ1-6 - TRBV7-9 CASSLQGRTNSPLHF TGTGCCAGCAGCTTGCAGGGGCGAACAAATTCACCCCTCCACTTT
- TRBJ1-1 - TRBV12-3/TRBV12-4 CASQQGRNTEAFF TGTGCCAGCCAACAGGGCCGGAACACTGAAGCTTTCTTT
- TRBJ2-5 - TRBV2 CASSNGFGETQYF TGTGCCAGCAGTAATGGGTTCGGGGAGACCCAGTACTTC
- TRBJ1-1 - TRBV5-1 CASSLRGGTEAFF TGCGCCAGCAGCTTGCGGGGGGGCACTGAAGCTTTCTTT
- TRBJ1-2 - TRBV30 CAWFGRVF TGTGCCTGGTTTGGGAGGGTCTTC
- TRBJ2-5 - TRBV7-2 CASSSYSGQPSQETQYF TGTGCCAGCAGCTCATATTCTGGACAACCCTCACAAGAGACCCAGTACTTC
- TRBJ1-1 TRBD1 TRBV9 CASSFGTGTGAKNTEAFF TGTGCCAGCAGCTTCGGCACCGGGACAGGGGCCAAGAACACTGAAGCTTTCTTT
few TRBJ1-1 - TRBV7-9 CASSLRWGGEAFF TGTGCCAGCAGCTTACGGTGGGGAGGTGAAGCTTTCTTT
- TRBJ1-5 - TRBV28 CASSHPHREPNQPQHF TGTGCCAGCAGTCACCCCCATCGGGAGCCCAATCAGCCCCAGCATTTT
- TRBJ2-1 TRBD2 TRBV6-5 CASSYVGAGSYNEQFF TGTGCCAGCAGTTACGTCGGAGCGGGATCCTACAATGAGCAGTTCTTC
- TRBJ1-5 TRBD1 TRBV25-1 CASSERDRVGQPQHF TGTGCCAGCAGTGAACGAGACAGGGTCGGGCAGCCCCAGCATTTT
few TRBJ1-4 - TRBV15 CATSTLAQAATNEKLFF TGTGCCACCAGCACCCTGGCGCAGGCCGCAACTAATGAAAAACTGTTTTTT
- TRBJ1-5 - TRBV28 CASSFPTGESNQPQHF TGTGCCAGCAGTTTCCCCACGGGGGAGAGCAATCAGCCCCAGCATTTT
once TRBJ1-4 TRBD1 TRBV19 CASSVTGATNEKLFF TGTGCCAGTAGTGTTACAGGGGCAACTAATGAAAAACTGTTTTTT
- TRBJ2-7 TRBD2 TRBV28 CASRSGGPRSYEQYF TGTGCCAGCAGAAGCGGGGGCCCGCGTAGCTACGAGCAGTACTTC
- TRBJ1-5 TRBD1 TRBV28 CASTDRGLYSNQPQHF TGTGCCAGCACGGACAGGGGACTTTATAGCAATCAGCCCCAGCATTTT
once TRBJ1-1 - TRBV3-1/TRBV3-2 CASSPRLYTEAFF TGTGCCAGCAGCCCGAGACTATACACTGAAGCTTTCTTT
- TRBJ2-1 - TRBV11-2 CASSDRTDNEQFF TGTGCCAGCAGCGACAGGACAGACAATGAGCAGTTCTTC
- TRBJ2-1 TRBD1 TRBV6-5 CASSAGQGTYNEQFF TGTGCCAGCAGCGCAGGACAGGGGACCTACAATGAGCAGTTCTTC
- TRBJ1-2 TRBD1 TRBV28 CASSSRTGNYGYTF TGTGCCAGCAGTTCACGGACAGGGAACTATGGCTACACCTTC
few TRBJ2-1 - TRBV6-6 CASADQRSSYNEQFF TGTGCCAGCGCCGACCAGCGGAGCTCCTACAATGAGCAGTTCTTC
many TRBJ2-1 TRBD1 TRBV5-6 CASSPDTGATYNEQFF TGTGCCAGCAGCCCTGACACAGGGGCCACCTACAATGAGCAGTTCTTC
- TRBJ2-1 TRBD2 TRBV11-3 CASSATSASNEQFF TGTGCCAGCAGCGCGACTAGCGCCTCGAATGAGCAGTTCTTC
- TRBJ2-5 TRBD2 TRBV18 CASSRAGTSGRETQYF TGTGCCAGCTCACGCGCCGGGACTAGCGGGAGAGAGACCCAGTACTTC
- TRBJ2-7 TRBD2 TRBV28 CASSFGGGPRYEQYF TGTGCCAGCAGTTTTGGGGGGGGACCCAGGTACGAGCAGTACTTC
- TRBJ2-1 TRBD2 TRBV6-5 CASSYSRGRGEQFF TGTGCCAGCAGTTACTCTCGCGGGAGGGGTGAGCAGTTCTTC
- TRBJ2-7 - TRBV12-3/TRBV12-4 CASSQGRHEQYF TGTGCCAGCAGTCAGGGAAGGCACGAGCAGTACTTC
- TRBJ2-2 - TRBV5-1 CASSPLTSPTGELFF TGCGCCAGCAGCCCCCTCACTAGCCCTACCGGGGAGCTGTTTTTT
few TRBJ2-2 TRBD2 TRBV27 CASRRAAGVAGELFF TGTGCCAGCCGGCGAGCGGCGGGAGTGGCCGGGGAGCTGTTTTTT
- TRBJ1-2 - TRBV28 CASSSLGYTF TGTGCCAGCAGTTCCCTGGGCTACACCTTC
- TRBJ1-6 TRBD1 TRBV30 CASSGGEYSPLHF TGTGCTTCCTCAGGGGGAGAGTATTCACCCCTCCACTTT